This T cell receptor beta chain was profiled in a study of radiation and T cells in renal cell carcinoma. Whole-study results and caveats: Top tumor clonotypes rose in blood 2 weeks post-radiation, then contracted. No pretreatment tumor biopsies were available for baseline clonotypes.

Produced via immunoSEQ multiplex PCR; TCRdb's table is partial and in-frame only. The top ten clones hold around 31% of a sample with 45,000 to 55,000 clones, less than 85% of them seen once. Described time point: blood 2 weeks post-SBRT. Treatment here: 15 Gy SBRT to primary tumor, nephrectomy 4 weeks later. Serial blood draws occurred at baseline and 2 and 4 weeks post-SBRT. This renal cell carcinoma was of the clear cell type. There are 12 residues in the CDR3. With 3 bases removed from V and 10 bases from J, the gap between germline ends came to 11 bases. Germline CDR1 is SGHTS and CDR2 is YDEGEE. Details on this clone: The target antigen is unknown.

The sequences come from blood, collected from a patient whose treatment included radiotherapy and nephrectomy. The chain employs TRBV5-8 and TRBJ2-1; D unclear. This TCR derives from a woman aged 70 to 79 with renal cell carcinoma. In nucleotides, the CDR3 is TGTGCCAGCAGCTATTGGGGTCGGGAGCAGTTCTTC. Residues: CASSYWGREQFF.